Each of the 6 T cell receptor beta chains below was sequenced from the same sample in a study of T cell responses to AZD1222 COVID-19 vaccine. This table comes from immunoSEQ multiplex PCR, and its TCRdb copy is limited to in-frame clones, with some not included. The sample shows 95,000 to 150,000 clones, approximately 89% of them seen only once. This sample comprised peripheral blood, obtained on day 0 of AZD1222 vaccination. The origin of the receptors is an adult in good health.

This clone is a singleton in its sample. The rearrangement links TRBV19 to TRBJ1-3, with a tentative D call TRBD1 (6 bases). CDR3 size: 17 residues. Germline CDR1 LNHDA, CDR2 SQIVND (reference sequence). The V gene lost 2 bases and the J gene lost 0 bases, with 14 bases spanning the gap. CDR3 sequence reads: CASSIQGSPLSGNTIYF. CDR3 nucleotides: TGTGCCAGTAGTATACAGGGGTCTCCTCTCTCTGGAAACACCATATATTTT.

The CDR3 region is CASSLGLAGTSTDTQYF. The CDR3 nucleotides are TGCGCCAGCAGCTTGGGCCTAGCGGGGACTAGCACAGATACGCAGTATTTT. The chain is built from TRBV5-1 and TRBJ2-3; 9 bases fit TRBD2. The CDR3 length is 17 residues. The germline CDR1 and CDR2 sequences are SGHRS and YFSETQ. Trimming removed 0 bases from V and 0 bases from J; junction bases left unmatched: 5.

The rearrangement uses TRBV5-1 and TRBJ1-4; 11 bases map to TRBD1. This CDR3 spans 18 amino acids. The V and J ends lost 0 bases and 4 bases, in that order; junction bases with no gene match: 8. CDR1 SGHRS and CDR2 YFSETQ come from the germline V gene. The CDR3 region is CASSLVPGTGGNNEKLFF. In DNA form, the CDR3 reads TGCGCCAGCAGCTTGGTTCCCGGGACAGGGGGTAATAATGAAAAACTGTTTTTT.

V is TRBV19 and J is TRBJ2-2; D remains unclear. CDR1 is LNHDA, CDR2 SQIVND, per germline (reference sequence). V was cut by 5 bases and J by 5 bases, with 15 bases left in between. This CDR3 region has 15 residues. CDR3 DNA sequence: TGTGCCAGTAGTCGCCCCGGAAGCCAAACCGGGGAGCTGTTTTTT. This sequence encodes CASSRPGSQTGELFF.

The rearrangement links TRBV29-1 to TRBJ1-4; D is ambiguous. V was cut by 3 bases and J by 4 bases, with 6 bases left in between. The CDR3 is made up of 12 amino acids. Germline V lookup: CDR1 SQVTM, CDR2 ANQGSEA. DNA for the CDR3: TGCAGCGTTGAGGAGCGTAATGAAAAACTGTTTTTT. Encoded protein: CSVEERNEKLFF.

The V and J genes are TRBV7-9 and TRBJ2-1; no definite D call. CDR1 and CDR2 from the germline V gene are SEHNR and FQNEAQ (reference sequence). V lost 1 base and J lost 4, with 14 bases in between. The CDR3 has 16 amino acids. The CDR3, as DNA: TGTGCCAGCAGCTTAGAACAATCATATACATACAATGAGCAGTTCTTC. Translated, it gives CASSLEQSYTYNEQFF. Full variable domain (remainder filled in from reference TRBV7-9 and TRBJ2-1): DTGVSQNPRHKITKRGQNVTFRCDPISEHNRLYWYRQTLGQGPEFLTYFQNEAQLEKSRLLSDRFSAERPKGSFSTLEIQRTEQGDSAMYLCASSLEQSYTYNEQFFGPGTRLTVL.